Following are 7 T cell receptor beta chains from one sample sequenced in a study of blood T cell repertoires in COVID-19. TCRdb's copy holds only in-frame clones and misses some; the assay was immunoSEQ multiplex PCR. This table has 200,000 to 300,000 clones, around four fifths appearing once. What was sequenced was peripheral blood. Source of these receptors: a man aged 55-75 years with acute or convalescent COVID-19.

This sequence joins TRBV7-2 and TRBJ2-7; D ambiguous. The CDR3 covers 14 residues. Germline assignment: CDR1 SGHTA and CDR2 FQGNSA. Trimming stripped 1 base from V and 2 bases from J, with 9 bases between. The DNA of the CDR3 is TGTGCCAGCAGCTTAGTCGACATTCCCTACGAGCAGTACTTC. It is translated as CASSLVDIPYEQYF.

Concerning this clone itself: Other DNA sequences within the sample encode an identical CDR3. The chain combines TRBV6-5 with TRBJ1-2; 10 bases are a match to TRBD1. CDR1 is MNHEY and CDR2 is SVGAGI in the germline V gene. The V segment lost 8 bases and the J segment 4 bases; nucleotides outside the gene matches: 4. The CDR3 runs to 13 residues. CDR3 sequence: CASSRQGAYGYTF. CDR3 in DNA: TGTGCCAGCTCCAGACAGGGGGCCTATGGCTACACCTTC.

The CDR3 here is CASRRTGISYEQYF. The CDR3, as DNA: TGTGCCAGCAGACGGACAGGGATCTCCTACGAGCAGTACTTC. The chain combines TRBV28 with TRBJ2-7, with 8 bases lining up with TRBD1. The V gene's germline CDR1 is MDHEN and CDR2 SYDVKM. V lost 6 bases and J lost 0; bases outside the gene matches: 4. The CDR3 contains 14 residues.

The table lists this clone with a count of one. This chain joins TRBV10-3 and TRBJ2-5; 8 bases agree with TRBD1. The germline V gene encodes CDR1 ENHRY and CDR2 SYGVKD. The V gene end was trimmed by 8 bases and the J gene end by 5 bases; junction bases not matched to a gene: 4. This CDR3 spans 12 amino acids. DNA of the CDR3: TGTGCCATCTCCCAGGGGGCTGAGACCCAGTACTTC. Its translation is CAISQGAETQYF.

This chain joins TRBV6-5 and TRBJ1-5; 7 bases line up with TRBD1. V was pared by 6 bases and J by 0 bases, with 2 bases of the junction left unmatched. Germline CDR1 MNHEY, CDR2 SVGAGI. This CDR3 comprises 14 residues. CDR3 in DNA: TGTGCCAGCAGACAGGGGCCTAGCAATCAGCCCCAGCATTTT. It translates to CASRQGPSNQPQHF.

The V and J genes are TRBV7-9 and TRBJ2-7; TRBD1 aligns across 8 bases. V trimming: 4 bases; J trimming: 0 bases; junction bases outside the gene matches: 8. Germline V gives CDR1 SEHNR, CDR2 FQNEAQ (reference sequence). The CDR3 runs to 16 residues. The CDR3 bases are TGTGCCAGCAGCTATCCCCCCAGGGGGCCCTCCTACGAGCAGTACTTC. This sequence encodes CASSYPPRGPSYEQYF. Looking up the rest from reference TRBV7-9 and TRBJ2-7 gives the full variable domain: DTGVSQNPRHKITKRGQNVTFRCDPISEHNRLYWYRQTLGQGPEFLTYFQNEAQLEKSRLLSDRFSAERPKGSFSTLEIQRTEQGDSAMYLCASSYPPRGPSYEQYFGPGTRLTVT.

The rearrangement links TRBV5-4 to TRBJ2-7; D is uncertain. Deletions cut 0 bases from V and 3 bases from J, with 10 bases between. Germline V lookup: CDR1 SGHNT, CDR2 YYREEE (reference sequence). This CDR3 region has 14 residues. The CDR3 DNA reads as TGTGCCAGCAGCTTGGACCTAAATCTCTACGAGCAGTACTTC. Translated: CASSLDLNLYEQYF. The full variable domain, with the rest looked up from reference TRBV5-4 and TRBJ2-7, is ETGVTQSPTHLIKTRGQQVTLRCSSQSGHNTVSWYQQALGQGPQFIFQYYREEENGRGNFPPRFSGLQFPNYSSELNVNALELDDSALYLCASSLDLNLYEQYFGPGTRLTVT.